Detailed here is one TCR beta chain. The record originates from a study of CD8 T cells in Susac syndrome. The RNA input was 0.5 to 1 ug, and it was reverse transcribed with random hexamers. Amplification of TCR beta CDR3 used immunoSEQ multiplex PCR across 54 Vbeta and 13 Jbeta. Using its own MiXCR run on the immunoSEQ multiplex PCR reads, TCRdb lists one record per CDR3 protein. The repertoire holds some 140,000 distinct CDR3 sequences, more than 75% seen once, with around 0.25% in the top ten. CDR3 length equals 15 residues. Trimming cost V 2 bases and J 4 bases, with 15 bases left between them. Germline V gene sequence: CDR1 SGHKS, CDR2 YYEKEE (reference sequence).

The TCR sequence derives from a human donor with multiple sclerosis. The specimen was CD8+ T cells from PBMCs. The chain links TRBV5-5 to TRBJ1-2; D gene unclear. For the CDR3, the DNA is TGTGCCAGCAGCTTAGGAGACATAACCGTCTATGGCTACACCTTC. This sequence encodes CASSLGDITVYGYTF.